These 17 T cell receptor beta chains share one sample of origin, sequenced in a study of T cell responses to AZD1222 COVID-19 vaccine. Measured with immunoSEQ multiplex PCR; TCRdb has only the in-frame clones, and not every one. The profile shows about 130,000 clones, roughly 90% of them singletons. Sequences were derived from peripheral blood, sampled 28 days after the second AZD1222 dose. The receptors originated from an adult who received the AZD1222 COVID-19 vaccine.

The rearrangement joins TRBV28 to TRBJ2-4; maybe TRBD2 (5 bases). This CDR3 has 17 residues. The germline CDR1 and CDR2 sequences are MDHEN and SYDVKM. Trimming shortened V by 4 bases and J by 3 bases, and 19 bases separated the two germline ends. The DNA of the CDR3 is TGTGCCAGCAGTTCCTTGCGGGCCGGGATAGGCAAAAACATTCAGTACTTC. This encodes CASSSLRAGIGKNIQYF. Together with reference TRBV28 and TRBJ2-4, the CDR3 gives the full variable domain: DVKVTQSSRYLVKRTGEKVFLECVQDMDHENMFWYRQDPGLGLRLIYFSYDVKMKEKGDIPEGYSVSREKKERFSLILESASTNQTSMYLCASSSLRAGIGKNIQYFGAGTRLSVL.

V gene TRBV5-1 combines with J gene TRBJ1-4, with D uncertain. CDR1 and CDR2 from the germline V gene are SGHRS and YFSETQ. V gave up 10 bases and J gave up 7 bases, with 17 bases separating them. The CDR3 has 13 amino acids. The CDR3 bases are TGCGCCTCAGCAATGGGGTCGGGTGAAAAACTGTTTTTT. This codes for CASAMGSGEKLFF.

The table lists this clone with a count of one. The chain joins TRBV6-1 to TRBJ1-3; maybe TRBD1 (6 bases). The CDR3 has 16 residues. Trimming left V 4 bases short and J 2 bases short, with 15 bases between. Germline-derived CDR1 and CDR2 are MNHNS and SASEGT. CDR3: CASSAAGQGTGNTIYF. The CDR3 DNA reads as TGTGCCAGCAGTGCAGCGGGACAAGGGACTGGAAACACCATATATTTT.

The V call is TRBV7-2, the J call TRBJ2-7; D is possibly TRBD1 or TRBD2 (6 bases each). In germline, CDR1 is SGHTA, CDR2 FQGNSA. The germline V and J ends were trimmed by 6 bases and 3 bases, with 18 bases remaining between them. CDR3 size: 15 residues. The CDR3 reads CASRREGGTFYEQYF. In DNA form, the CDR3 reads TGTGCCAGCAGAAGGGAAGGGGGGACCTTCTACGAGCAGTACTTC.

The rearrangement joins TRBV10-3 to TRBJ1-2; D is unresolved. Germline CDR1 is ENHRY and CDR2 is SYGVKD. The CDR3 is 15 amino acids. Between the trimmed V and J ends, which lost 3 bases and 4 bases, there was a span of 15 bases. Here the CDR3 reads CAISDLTGPAYGYTF. The CDR3 nucleotides read TGTGCCATCAGTGACCTTACCGGGCCAGCCTATGGCTACACCTTC.

The chain has TRBV5-4 and TRBJ2-1; TRBD1 agrees at 7 bases. Germline V gene lookup returns CDR1 SGHNT and CDR2 YYREEE (reference sequence). This CDR3 contains 13 residues. V trimming: 10 bases; J trimming: 6 bases; junction bases outside the gene matches: 10. DNA for the CDR3: TGTGCCGGAAGTGAAGGGGGCCTCAATGAGCAGTTCTTC. This encodes CAGSEGGLNEQFF.

J is TRBJ2-7 and V is TRBV7-8; 10 bases match TRBD2. Germline V gene lookup returns CDR1 SGHVS and CDR2 FQNEAQ. V gave up 1 base and J gave up 4 bases; unmatched junction bases: 7. This CDR3 is 16 amino acids long. This CDR3 reads CASSLESASGSYEQYF. The CDR3 coding sequence is TGTGCCAGCAGCTTAGAATCGGCTAGCGGGAGTTACGAGCAGTACTTC.

The rearrangement uses TRBV28 and TRBJ2-3; D assignment may be TRBD1 or TRBD2 (5 bases each). Per the germline V gene, CDR1 is MDHEN and CDR2 is SYDVKM. The CDR3 consists of 14 residues. Trimming removed 4 bases from V and 3 bases from J, with 11 bases in between. The CDR3 DNA is TGTGCCAGCAGTTCTGGCTGGGGGACAGATACGCAGTATTTT. Translating it yields CASSSGWGTDTQYF.

The chain employs TRBV29-1 and TRBJ1-4; D not resolved. This CDR3 is 13 amino acids long. Between the trimmed V and J ends, which lost 0 bases and 8 bases, there was a span of 10 bases. Germline-derived CDR1 and CDR2 are SQVTM and ANQGSEA. The CDR3: CSVEDRVGEKLFF. In DNA form, the CDR3 reads TGCAGCGTTGAAGATCGAGTCGGAGAAAAACTGTTTTTT.

The chain is built from TRBV3-1 (or the pseudogene TRBV3-2) and TRBJ2-5; D ambiguous. The CDR3 loop spans 11 amino acids. Germline V gives CDR1 LGHDT, CDR2 YNNKEL (reference sequence). Trimming pared 1 base from V and 7 bases from J, leaving 4 bases between. The CDR3 protein is CASSQGGTQYF. The CDR3 DNA is TGTGCCAGCAGCCAAGGGGGGACCCAGTACTTC.

This rearrangement joins TRBV5-5 to TRBJ2-7; D may be TRBD1 or TRBD2 (6 bases each). In germline, CDR1 is SGHKS, CDR2 YYEKEE (reference sequence). V was cut by 4 bases and J by 3 bases, with 14 bases left in between. The CDR3 loop spans 14 amino acids. The CDR3 spells CASSPRRGYYEQYF. The CDR3 DNA reads TGTGCCAGCAGCCCTAGGAGGGGGTACTACGAGCAGTACTTC.

J is TRBJ2-7 and V is TRBV5-5; D gene uncertain. The CDR3 runs 14 residues. Germline CDR1 and CDR2: SGHKS and YYEKEE (reference sequence). V dropped 4 bases and J dropped 3 bases, with 14 bases sitting between them. The CDR3 reads CASSATQAFYEQYF. For the CDR3, the DNA is TGTGCCAGCAGCGCGACCCAAGCCTTCTACGAGCAGTACTTC.

CDR3 in amino acids: CASSLEQRGRVFF. The CDR3 nucleotides are TGCGCCAGCAGCTTGGAGCAGCGAGGGAGAGTGTTTTTT. This rearrangement joins TRBV5-1 to TRBJ1-4; D call uncertain. Germline assignment: CDR1 SGHRS and CDR2 YFSETQ. CDR3 length: 13 amino acids. V was shortened by 0 bases and J by 15 bases, with 15 bases between the two germline ends.

The chain carries TRBV5-1 and TRBJ2-4; 10 bases line up with TRBD2. CDR3 size: 14 residues. J gave up 7 bases and V 1 base, and 2 bases lay outside the gene matches. Germline V gives CDR1 SGHRS, CDR2 YFSETQ. The DNA for the CDR3 is TGCGCCAGCAGCTTGCTAGCGGGAGAGAACATTCAGTACTTC. This gives the protein CASSLLAGENIQYF. Full variable domain (outside the CDR3, taken from reference TRBV5-1 and TRBJ2-4): KAGVTQTPRYLIKTRGQQVTLSCSPISGHRSVSWYQQTPGQGLQFLFEYFSETQRNKGNFPGRFSGRQFSNSRSEMNVSTLELGDSALYLCASSLLAGENIQYFGAGTRLSVL.

The gene calls are TRBV4-1 and TRBJ1-1; D is possibly TRBD1 (6 bases). V dropped 1 base and J dropped 5 bases, with 17 bases sitting between them. The CDR3 has 16 residues. The germline V gene has CDR1 MGHRA and CDR2 YSYEKL. The CDR3 protein is CASSQARGGRSTEAFF. The CDR3 DNA sequence: TGCGCCAGCAGCCAAGCTAGGGGGGGGAGGAGTACTGAAGCTTTCTTT.

The chain has TRBV19 and TRBJ2-1; the match to TRBD2 covers 8 bases. The CDR3 runs 16 residues. CDR1 and CDR2 (germline): LNHDA, SQIVND (reference sequence). The ends lost 5 bases at V and 0 bases at J; junction bases unmatched: 6. The CDR3 region has the DNA TGTGCCAGTAGTCGAACAGGGACTAGCTCCTACAATGAGCAGTTCTTC. Residues: CASSRTGTSSYNEQFF.

The chain has TRBV28 and TRBJ2-2, with a tentative D call TRBD2 (6 bases). CDR1 is MDHEN, CDR2 SYDVKM, per germline. V lost 2 bases, J lost 7 bases, and 17 bases lay in between. The CDR3 has 16 amino acids. CDR3 region: CASSLRGLQSGGELFF. The CDR3 nucleotides read TGTGCCAGCAGTTTAAGGGGACTGCAATCTGGCGGGGAGCTGTTTTTT.